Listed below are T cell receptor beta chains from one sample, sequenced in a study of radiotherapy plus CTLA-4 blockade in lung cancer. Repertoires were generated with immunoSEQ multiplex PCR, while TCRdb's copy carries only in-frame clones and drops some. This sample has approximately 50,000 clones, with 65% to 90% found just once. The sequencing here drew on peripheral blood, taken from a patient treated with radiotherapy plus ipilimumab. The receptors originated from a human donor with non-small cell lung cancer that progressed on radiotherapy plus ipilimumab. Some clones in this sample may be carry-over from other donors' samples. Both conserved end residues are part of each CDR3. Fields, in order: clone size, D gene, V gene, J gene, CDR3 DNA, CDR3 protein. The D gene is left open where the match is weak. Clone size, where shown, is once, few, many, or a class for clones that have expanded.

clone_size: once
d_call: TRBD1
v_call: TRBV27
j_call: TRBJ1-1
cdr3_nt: TGTGCCAGCAGTTCTTATATTGGACAGGGAAACACTGAAGCTTTCTTT
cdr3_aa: CASSSYIGQGNTEAFF

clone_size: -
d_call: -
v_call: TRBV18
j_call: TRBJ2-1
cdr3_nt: TGTGCCAGCTCACCAACAGGCAGCTACAATGAGCAGTTCTTC
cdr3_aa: CASSPTGSYNEQFF

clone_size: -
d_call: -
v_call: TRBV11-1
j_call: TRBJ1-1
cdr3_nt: TGTGCCAGCAGCTTTGAGAAGGGGGTGAACACTGAAGCTTTCTTT
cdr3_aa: CASSFEKGVNTEAFF

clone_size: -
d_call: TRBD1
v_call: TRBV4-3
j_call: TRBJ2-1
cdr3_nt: TGCGCCAGCAGCCAAGATTGGGGATTGAGGACAGGCCCCTACAATGAGCAGTTCTTC
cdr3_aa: CASSQDWGLRTGPYNEQFF

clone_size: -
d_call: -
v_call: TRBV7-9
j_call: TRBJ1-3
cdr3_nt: TGTGCCAGCAGCTTAGCCCGCGGAGCTGGAAACACCATATATTTT
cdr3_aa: CASSLARGAGNTIYF

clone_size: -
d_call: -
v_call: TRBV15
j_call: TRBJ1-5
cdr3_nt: TGTGCCACCAGCAGAGATAGAGGACATATGATGCCCCAGCATTTT
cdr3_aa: CATSRDRGHMMPQHF

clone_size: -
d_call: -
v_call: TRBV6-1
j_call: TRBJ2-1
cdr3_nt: TGTGCCAGCAGTGTTAGCAGGGCGAGATACAATGAGCAGTTCTTC
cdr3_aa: CASSVSRARYNEQFF

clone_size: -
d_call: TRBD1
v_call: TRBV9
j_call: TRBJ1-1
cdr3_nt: TGTGCCAGCAGCCTGACAGGGGCTAACACTGAAGCTTTCTTT
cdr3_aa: CASSLTGANTEAFF

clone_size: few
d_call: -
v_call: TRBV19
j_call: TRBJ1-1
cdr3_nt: TGTGCCAGTAGGCCGGGGGGGGCCGGCGCGAACACTGAAGCTTTCTTT
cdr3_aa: CASRPGGAGANTEAFF

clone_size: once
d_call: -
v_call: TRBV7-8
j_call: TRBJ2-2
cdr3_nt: TGTGCCAGCAGCCCCCGGCTCGGGGGCGGGGAGCTGTTTTTT
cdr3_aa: CASSPRLGGGELFF

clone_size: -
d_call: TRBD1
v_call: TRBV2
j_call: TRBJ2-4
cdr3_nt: TGTGCCAGCAGCGGTGGGACAGCAAACATTCAGTACTTC
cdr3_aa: CASSGGTANIQYF

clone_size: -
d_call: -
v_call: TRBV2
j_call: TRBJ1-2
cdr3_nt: TGTGCCGGAAAAGACAGTCATAACTATGGCTACACCTTC
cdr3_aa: CAGKDSHNYGYTF

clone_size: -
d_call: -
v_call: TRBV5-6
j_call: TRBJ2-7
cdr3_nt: TGTGCCAGCAGCGACTACTTACAGGGTAGGGCCTACGAGCAGTACTTC
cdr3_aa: CASSDYLQGRAYEQYF

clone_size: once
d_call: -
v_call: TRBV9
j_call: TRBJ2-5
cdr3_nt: TGTGCCAGCAGCCCGGAGGTCGTCCAGAGAACCCAGTACTTC
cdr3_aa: CASSPEVVQRTQYF

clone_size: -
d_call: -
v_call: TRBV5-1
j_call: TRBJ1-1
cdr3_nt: TGCGCCAGCAGCTTGGGATCCGCGGGTGAAGCTTTCTTT
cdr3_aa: CASSLGSAGEAFF

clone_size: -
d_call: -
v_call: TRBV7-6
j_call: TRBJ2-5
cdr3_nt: TGTGCCAGCAGCCCAGGCCTACAAGAGACCCAGTACTTC
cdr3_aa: CASSPGLQETQYF

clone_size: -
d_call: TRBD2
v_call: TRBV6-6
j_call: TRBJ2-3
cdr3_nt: TGTGCCAGCAGACCGGGACTAGCGGCAGATACGCAGTATTTT
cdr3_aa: CASRPGLAADTQYF

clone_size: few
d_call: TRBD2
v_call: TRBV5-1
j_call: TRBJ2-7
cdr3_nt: TGCGCCAGCAGCTTTGGTAGCGGGGGCACCTACGAGCAGTACTTC
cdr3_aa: CASSFGSGGTYEQYF

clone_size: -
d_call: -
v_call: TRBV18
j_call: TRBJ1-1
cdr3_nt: TGTGCCAGCTCACCACGCCGACAAATGAACACTGAAGCTTTCTTT
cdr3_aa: CASSPRRQMNTEAFF

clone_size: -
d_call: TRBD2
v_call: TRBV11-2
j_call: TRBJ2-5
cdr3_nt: TGTGCCAGCACCCCTATGCGGGGGGCGAGGGAGACCCAGTACTTC
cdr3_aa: CASTPMRGARETQYF

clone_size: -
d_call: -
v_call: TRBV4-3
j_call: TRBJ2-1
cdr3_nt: TGCGCCAGCAGCCAAGTCGGGTCCCGCAATGAGCAGTTCTTC
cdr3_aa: CASSQVGSRNEQFF

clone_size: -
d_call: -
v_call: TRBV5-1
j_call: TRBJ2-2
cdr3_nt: TGCGCCAGCAGTCTTACGGGAACCACCGGGGAGCTGTTTTTT
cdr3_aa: CASSLTGTTGELFF

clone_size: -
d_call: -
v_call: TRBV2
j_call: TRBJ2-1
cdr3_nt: TGTGCCAGCAGTGAAAGACAGTCAGAGTTCTTC
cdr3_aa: CASSERQSEFF

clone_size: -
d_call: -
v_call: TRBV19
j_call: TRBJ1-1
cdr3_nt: TGTGCCAGTAGTATAATCGCAGGGCCCACTGAAGCTTTCTTT
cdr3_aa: CASSIIAGPTEAFF

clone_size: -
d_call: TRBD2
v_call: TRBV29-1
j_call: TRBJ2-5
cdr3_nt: TGCAGCGTTGAAGGTTCACTAGCGTCGGGGCAAGAGACCCAGTACTTC
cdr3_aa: CSVEGSLASGQETQYF

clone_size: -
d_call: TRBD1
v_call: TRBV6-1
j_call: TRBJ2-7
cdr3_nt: TGTGCCAGCAGTGTACCGGGACAGGGGGCTGGCGAGCAGTACTTC
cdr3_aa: CASSVPGQGAGEQYF

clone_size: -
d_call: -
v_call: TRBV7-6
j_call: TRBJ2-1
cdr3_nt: TGTGCCAGCAGCTTTAACGCGGGCGGGAACTACAATGAGCAGTTCTTC
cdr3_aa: CASSFNAGGNYNEQFF

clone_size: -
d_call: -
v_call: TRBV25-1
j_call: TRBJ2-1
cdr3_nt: TGTGCCAGCTGGGGAAGGGGACATGCGAGCTCCTACAATGAGCAGTTCTTC
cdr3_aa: CASWGRGHASSYNEQFF

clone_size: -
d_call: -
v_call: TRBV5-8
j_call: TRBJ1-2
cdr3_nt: TGTGCCAGCAGCCTTTTTACAGCTACTTATGGCTACACCTTC
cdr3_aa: CASSLFTATYGYTF

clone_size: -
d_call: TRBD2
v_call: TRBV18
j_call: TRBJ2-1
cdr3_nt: TGTGCCAGCTCCCGGGGAGGGATACCCAATGAGCAGTTCTTC
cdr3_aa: CASSRGGIPNEQFF

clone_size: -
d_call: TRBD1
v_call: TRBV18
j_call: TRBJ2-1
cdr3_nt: TGTGCCAGCTCACCAAGGACAGGGGGCAGTGAGCAGTTCTTC
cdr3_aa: CASSPRTGGSEQFF

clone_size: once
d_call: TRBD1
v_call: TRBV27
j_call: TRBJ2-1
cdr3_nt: TGTGCCAGCAGTTTACTAAGGGACAGGGGGCATAATGAGCAGTTCTTC
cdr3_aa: CASSLLRDRGHNEQFF

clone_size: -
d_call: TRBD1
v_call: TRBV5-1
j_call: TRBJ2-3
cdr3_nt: TGCGCCAGCAGCTTGGGACAGGGCGGCACAGATACGCAGTATTTT
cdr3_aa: CASSLGQGGTDTQYF

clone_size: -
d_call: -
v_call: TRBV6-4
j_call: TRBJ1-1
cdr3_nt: TGTGCCAGCAGTGACGCGAAGTCTGAAGCTTTCTTT
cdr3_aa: CASSDAKSEAFF

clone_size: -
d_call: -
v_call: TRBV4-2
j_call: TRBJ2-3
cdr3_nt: TGTGCCAGCAGCCAAGACGGCGGATTCACAGATACGCAGTATTTT
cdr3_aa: CASSQDGGFTDTQYF

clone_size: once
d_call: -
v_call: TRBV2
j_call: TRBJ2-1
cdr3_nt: TGTGCCAGCGGTCCGGGACTTGACTACAATGAGCAGTTCTTC
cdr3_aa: CASGPGLDYNEQFF

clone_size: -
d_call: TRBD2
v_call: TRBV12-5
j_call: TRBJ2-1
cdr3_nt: TGTGCTAGTGGTTTGAGGACTAGCGGGAGTAATGAGCAGTTCTTC
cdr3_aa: CASGLRTSGSNEQFF

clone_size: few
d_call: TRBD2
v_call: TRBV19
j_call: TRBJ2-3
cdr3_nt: TGTGCCAGTAGTGTTCGGACAGCGGGAGGATGGGAGGGTACGCAGTATTTT
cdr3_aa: CASSVRTAGGWEGTQYF

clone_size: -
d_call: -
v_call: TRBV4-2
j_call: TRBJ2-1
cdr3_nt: TGTGCCAGCAGCCAAGACCCGGGAGTCTACAATGAGCAGTTCTTC
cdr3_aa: CASSQDPGVYNEQFF

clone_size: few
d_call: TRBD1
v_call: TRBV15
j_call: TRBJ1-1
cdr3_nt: TGTGCCACCAGCAGAGACCGGGGACAGGGCAACACTGAAGCTTTCTTT
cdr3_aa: CATSRDRGQGNTEAFF

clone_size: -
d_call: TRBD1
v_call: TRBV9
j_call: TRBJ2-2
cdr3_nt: TGTGCCAGCAGCGCTACAGGGGGCTCCGGGGAGCTGTTTTTT
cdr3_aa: CASSATGGSGELFF

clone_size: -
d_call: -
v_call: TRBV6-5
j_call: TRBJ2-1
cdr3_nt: TGTGCCAGCAGTTACTCGATGGGCAGGGCAAATGAGCAGTTCTTC
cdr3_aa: CASSYSMGRANEQFF

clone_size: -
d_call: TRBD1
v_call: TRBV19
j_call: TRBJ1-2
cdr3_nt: TGTGCCAGTAGCGACAGGGGGCGAAACTATGGCTACACCTTC
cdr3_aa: CASSDRGRNYGYTF

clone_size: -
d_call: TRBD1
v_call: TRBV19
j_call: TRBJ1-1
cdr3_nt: TGTGCCAGTAGACCTACAGGGGTCACTGAAGCTTTCTTT
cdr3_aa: CASRPTGVTEAFF

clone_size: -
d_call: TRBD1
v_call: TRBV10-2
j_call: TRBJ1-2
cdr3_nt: TGCGCCAGCAGTGACGACAGGGGCTATGGCTACACCTTC
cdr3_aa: CASSDDRGYGYTF